This T cell receptor beta chain was documented in a study of cytomegalovirus exposure and HLA in healthy donors. Findings and caveats of the study: For cytomegalovirus status, the classifier reportedly gave diagnoses with high specificity and sensitivity. The finding came from a later analysis; first-cohort TCR clusters tended to co-occur in the approximately 120 validation repertoires.

The germline V gene encodes CDR1 SGHDT and CDR2 YYEEEE. Trimming took 3 bases from V and 6 from J; bases not matched to a gene: 5. CDR3 length equals 16 residues. The protocol was immunoSEQ multiplex PCR, while the TCRdb copy is restricted to in-frame clones and leaves out a portion. The table includes under 65,000 clones, roughly 96% detected once. Points on this clone: What it binds is unknown.

The chain uses TRBV5-6 and TRBJ2-1; 14 bases agree with TRBD2. The sequenced material came from PBMCs. This TCR was recovered from a woman younger than 30 in good health and CMV-seropositive. The CDR3: CASSYGLAGGLNEQFF. In nucleotides, the CDR3 is TGTGCCAGCAGCTACGGACTAGCGGGAGGTCTCAATGAGCAGTTCTTC.